A single sample gave rise to the 28 T cell receptor beta chains below, sequenced in a study of PD-1 blockade in mismatch repair-deficient tumors. Assay: immunoSEQ multiplex PCR; the TCRdb copy retains only in-frame clones and omits some. The sample lists 40,000 to 60,000 clones; 81% were seen once. This material consisted of peripheral blood, taken 20 weeks after starting pembrolizumab. These TCRs come from an adult with mismatch repair-deficient cancer.

The chain combines TRBV30 with TRBJ2-1; TRBD1 aligns across 10 bases. This CDR3 contains 16 residues. V lost 3 bases, J lost 7 bases, and 12 bases stayed unmatched. The V gene's germline CDR1 is GTSNPN and CDR2 SVGIG (reference sequence). Here the CDR3 DNA reads TGTGCCTGGAGACCATGGGACAGGGGTTCCGTGAATGAGCAGTTCTTC. It yields the protein CAWRPWDRGSVNEQFF.

This clone is labeled medium-sized. V gene TRBV7-6 combines with J gene TRBJ2-2; 7 nucleotides match TRBD2. Germline loops: CDR1 SGHVS, CDR2 FNYEAQ. The CDR3 covers 20 residues. V dropped 3 bases and J dropped 3; count of bases not matched to a gene: 19. The CDR3 nucleotides read TGTGCCAGCAGCTTCCCGATCGGGCGGGAGATAAAAGGGGACACCGGGGAGCTGTTTTTT. Translating it yields CASSFPIGREIKGDTGELFF.

The gene calls are TRBV2 and TRBJ2-7; 7 nucleotides align to TRBD1. Unmatched junction bases numbered 11, after V lost 7 bases and J lost 5 bases. CDR1 and CDR2 (germline): SNHLY, FYNNEI. The CDR3 has 14 amino acids. CDR3 bases: TGTGCCAGCAAAGGGGACAGCAGAACTAACGAGCAGTACTTC. Its translation is CASKGDSRTNEQYF.

This chain connects TRBV6-1 to TRBJ1-5, with unresolved D. V was cut by 8 bases and J by 5 bases, with 19 bases left in between. The CDR3 is made up of 15 amino acids. The V gene's germline CDR1 is MNHNS and CDR2 SASEGT. The CDR3 is CASSEQGDGYQPQHF. The CDR3 DNA follows: TGTGCCAGCTCTGAGCAAGGCGACGGTTATCAGCCCCAGCATTTT.

The CDR3 nucleotides read TGTGCCAGCAGCTTTGGACAGACCTACGAGCAGTACTTC. The encoded protein is CASSFGQTYEQYF. The V and J genes are TRBV5-6 and TRBJ2-7, with a tentative D call TRBD1 (6 bases). Germline CDR1 reads SGHDT; CDR2 reads YYEEEE. The V end was cut by 2 bases, the J end by 2 bases, with 8 bases between. This CDR3 has 13 amino acids.

The chain's CDR3 is CASSAAGAGTGELFF. The CDR3 coding sequence is TGTGCCAGCAGTGCCGCGGGAGCGGGGACCGGGGAGCTGTTTTTT. J is TRBJ2-2 and V is TRBV2; 7 nucleotides align to TRBD2. The germline gives CDR1 SNHLY, CDR2 FYNNEI. The CDR3 sequence is 15 residues long. The V segment lost 4 bases and the J segment 5 bases; nucleotides outside the gene matches: 7.

The chain couples TRBV25-1 to TRBJ2-1; 10 bases match TRBD2. CDR3 length: 15 amino acids. The J segment lost 7 bases and the V segment lost 4 bases, leaving 7 bases of the junction unmatched. Germline CDR1 MGHDK, CDR2 SYGVNS. CDR3 nucleotides: TGTGCCAGCAGTGGCGCTAGCGGGAGTTTTAATGAGCAGTTCTTC. Its translation is CASSGASGSFNEQFF.

The rearrangement joins TRBV18 to TRBJ1-1; a possible D gene is TRBD1 (5 bases). The CDR3 has 15 amino acids. The germline V gene has CDR1 KGHSH and CDR2 LQKENI. Trimming removed 6 bases from V and 6 bases from J, with 20 bases in between. The CDR3 sequence: CASSPLKGVLAEAFF. DNA of the CDR3: TGTGCCAGCTCCCCCCTTAAAGGGGTCCTTGCTGAAGCTTTCTTT.

The rearrangement uses TRBV11-3 and TRBJ2-7; TRBD2 matches 8 bases. Germline trimming cut 3 bases from V and 1 base from J; bases unmatched to any gene: 2. Germline loops: CDR1 SGHNT, CDR2 YENEEA. CDR3 length equals 14 residues. The CDR3 DNA reads TGTGCCAGCAGCTTCGGACTAGCTTCCTACGAGCAGTACTTC. This gives the protein CASSFGLASYEQYF.

The V call is TRBV5-1, the J call TRBJ2-1, with 11 bases identical to TRBD2. The length of the CDR3 is 15 residues. Germline V lookup: CDR1 SGHRS, CDR2 YFSETQ. V lost 0 bases, J lost 4 bases, and 0 bases stayed unmatched. The CDR3 DNA reads as TGCGCCAGCAGCTTGGCTAGCGGGAGGTACAATGAGCAGTTCTTC. This codes for CASSLASGRYNEQFF. Based on the CDR3 plus reference TRBV5-1 and TRBJ2-1, the full variable domain is KAGVTQTPRYLIKTRGQQVTLSCSPISGHRSVSWYQQTPGQGLQFLFEYFSETQRNKGNFPGRFSGRQFSNSRSEMNVSTLELGDSALYLCASSLASGRYNEQFFGPGTRLTVL.

This rearrangement joins TRBV18 to TRBJ1-1; 10 bases are shared with TRBD1. There are 18 residues in the CDR3. The germline V gene encodes CDR1 KGHSH and CDR2 LQKENI. Losses at the gene ends were 3 bases for V and 2 bases for J; bases not matched to a gene: 12. The CDR3 nucleotides are TGTGCCAGCTCACCTAGACAGGGGGCGATTGTGTATAACACTGAAGCTTTCTTT. It yields the protein CASSPRQGAIVYNTEAFF.

This rearrangement joins TRBV29-1 to TRBJ1-2, with a possible D match to TRBD1 (5 bases). Per the germline V gene, CDR1 is SQVTM and CDR2 is ANQGSEA. The CDR3 contains 12 residues. The ends were cut back, 7 bases at V and 7 bases at J, with 16 bases in the middle. The CDR3 bases are TGCAGCGCCCACGGGACGCTTGGTGGCTACACCTTC. Amino acids: CSAHGTLGGYTF.

This clone was detected a few times. The V call is TRBV18, the J call TRBJ2-7, with D hard to call. Per the germline V gene, CDR1 is KGHSH and CDR2 is LQKENI. The CDR3 consists of 14 residues. The V end was cut by 5 bases, the J end by 2 bases, with 13 bases between. The CDR3 loop reads CASSGTVFTYEQYF. In DNA form, the CDR3 reads TGTGCCAGCTCAGGCACGGTCTTCACCTACGAGCAGTACTTC.

The count of this clone is one. The chain has TRBV30 and TRBJ2-1; the match to TRBD2 covers 10 bases. CDR3 length: 15 amino acids. V lost 1 base, J lost 6 bases, and 6 bases stayed unmatched. Germline V gene lookup returns CDR1 GTSNPN and CDR2 SVGIG (reference sequence). CDR3 bases: TGTGCCTGGAGTGAAGCGGGAGGGCCAGTCAATGAGCAGTTCTTC. It is translated as CAWSEAGGPVNEQFF.

The chain uses TRBV7-8 and TRBJ2-5, with 7 bases lining up with TRBD1. The CDR3 has 14 amino acids. Germline trimming cut 4 bases from V and 0 bases from J; bases unmatched to any gene: 2. CDR1 SGHVS and CDR2 FQNEAQ come from the germline V gene. Here the CDR3 reads CASSSGQNQETQYF. The CDR3 DNA reads as TGTGCCAGCAGCTCGGGACAGAACCAAGAGACCCAGTACTTC.

The rearrangement links TRBV28 to TRBJ1-5; weak D call: TRBD1 (6 bases). This CDR3 has 16 amino acids. Between the trimmed V and J ends, which lost 6 bases and 4 bases, there was a span of 19 bases. Germline CDR1 reads MDHEN; CDR2 reads SYDVKM. The CDR3 DNA reads as TGTGCCAGCAGATACTCCAGTCGGGGGGCGAATCAGCCCCAGCATTTT. This translates into CASRYSSRGANQPQHF.

The chain couples TRBV7-9 to TRBJ2-4; D gene unclear. CDR1 is SEHNR and CDR2 is FQNEAQ in the germline V gene (reference sequence). There are 14 residues in the CDR3. V was cut by 5 bases and J by 1 base, with 9 bases left in between. The CDR3 loop reads CASSGVQAKNIQYF. CDR3 coding DNA: TGTGCCAGCAGCGGGGTCCAGGCCAAAAACATTCAGTACTTC. The complete variable domain, with remaining parts taken from reference TRBV7-9 and TRBJ2-4, reads DTGVSQNPRHKITKRGQNVTFRCDPISEHNRLYWYRQTLGQGPEFLTYFQNEAQLEKSRLLSDRFSAERPKGSFSTLEIQRTEQGDSAMYLCASSGVQAKNIQYFGAGTRLSVL.

The J gene is TRBJ2-5, the V gene TRBV11-3; 7 nucleotides align to TRBD1. V dropped 2 bases and J dropped 5; count of bases not matched to a gene: 8. This CDR3 region has 15 residues. Germline V gene data show CDR1 as SGHNT and CDR2 as YENEEA. The CDR3 DNA is TGTGCCAGCAGCTTAAGGGCCAGGGGGATGGAGACCCAGTACTTC. This codes for CASSLRARGMETQYF.

This clone was recorded a few times. V is TRBV19 and J is TRBJ2-2; D is unclear. CDR3 length: 13 amino acids. Germline V gene sequence: CDR1 LNHDA, CDR2 SQIVND (reference sequence). Deletions cut 3 bases from V and 4 bases from J, with 6 bases between. CDR3 protein: CASSMILTGELFF. CDR3 in DNA: TGTGCCAGTAGTATGATCCTCACCGGGGAGCTGTTTTTT.

The chain recombines TRBV15 with TRBJ2-7; possibly TRBD2 for D (6 bases). V was shortened by 0 bases and J by 6 bases, with 12 bases between the two germline ends. In germline, CDR1 is LNHNV, CDR2 YYDKDF (reference sequence). The CDR3 loop spans 14 amino acids. CDR3: CATSRDQGGTEQYF. For the CDR3, the DNA is TGTGCCACCAGCAGAGATCAGGGAGGTACCGAGCAGTACTTC.

CDR3 DNA: TGTGCCAGCTCACCGGGAAGAAACAATGAGCAGTTCTTC. Translating it yields CASSPGRNNEQFF. The V call is TRBV18, the J call TRBJ2-1; D uncertain. The ends were cut back, 3 bases at V and 5 bases at J, with 8 bases in the middle. This CDR3 is built from 13 residues. Germline lookup yields CDR1 KGHSH and CDR2 LQKENI. Full variable domain (outside the CDR3, taken from reference TRBV18 and TRBJ2-1): NAGVMQNPRHLVRRRGQEARLRCSPMKGHSHVYWYRQLPEEGLKFMVYLQKENIIDESGMPKERFSAEFPKEGPSILRIQQVVRGDSAAYFCASSPGRNNEQFFGPGTRLTVL.

The CDR3 DNA is TGTGCCAGCAGCCAGGGACTAGACATACACTACGAGCAGTACTTC. This codes for CASSQGLDIHYEQYF. This rearrangement joins TRBV11-2 to TRBJ2-7; TRBD2 aligns across 8 bases. The CDR3 is 15 residues long. In germline, CDR1 is SGHAT, CDR2 FQNNGV. V was pared by 5 bases and J by 3 bases, with 9 bases of the junction left unmatched. The variable domain in full, with the rest retrieved from reference TRBV11-2 and TRBJ2-7, is EAGVAQSPRYKIIEKRQSVAFWCNPISGHATLYWYQQILGQGPKLLIQFQNNGVVDDSQLPKDRFSAERLKGVDSTLKIQPAKLEDSAVYLCASSQGLDIHYEQYFGPGTRLTVT.

The genes are TRBV18 and TRBJ2-5; a possible D gene is TRBD2 (5 bases). Germline CDR1 and CDR2: KGHSH and LQKENI. CDR3 length: 13 amino acids. V dropped 2 bases and J dropped 7 bases, with 11 bases sitting between them. CDR3 nucleotides: TGTGCCAGCTCACCATCGGACTTAGGGACCCAGTACTTC. Translation: CASSPSDLGTQYF.

This chain links TRBV7-9 with TRBJ2-7; D call uncertain. This CDR3 is 15 amino acids long. Per the germline V gene, CDR1 is SEHNR and CDR2 is FQNEAQ (reference sequence). The germline V and J ends were trimmed by 3 bases and 1 base, with 13 bases remaining between them. CDR3 protein: CASSLSGVPSYEQYF. As DNA, the CDR3 is TGTGCCAGCAGCTTGTCGGGCGTGCCTTCCTACGAGCAGTACTTC.

V gene TRBV10-3 combines with J gene TRBJ1-2; 8 positions agree with TRBD1. J lost 3 bases, V lost 3 bases, and 3 bases had no gene match. Germline CDR1 and CDR2: ENHRY and SYGVKD. The CDR3 covers 14 residues. CDR3 nucleotides: TGTGCCATCAGTGACGACAGGGGCCACTATGGCTACACCTTC. Amino acids: CAISDDRGHYGYTF.

The gene calls are TRBV27 and TRBJ2-1; 8 nucleotides line up with TRBD1. This CDR3 has 15 amino acids. CDR1 is MNHEY, CDR2 SMNVEV, per germline (reference sequence). Trimming took 6 bases from V and 4 from J; bases not matched to a gene: 8. CDR3 sequence: CASRLTGGWYNEQFF. Written as DNA, the CDR3 is TGTGCCAGCAGACTTACAGGGGGATGGTACAATGAGCAGTTCTTC.

V is TRBV6-1 and J is TRBJ1-3; 9 nucleotides match TRBD1. CDR1 and CDR2 (germline): MNHNS, SASEGT. The CDR3 has 15 residues. Trimming took 8 bases from V and 1 from J; bases not matched to a gene: 6. The CDR3 sequence is CASQRDRDSGNTIYF. The DNA for the CDR3 is TGTGCCAGCCAGCGGGACAGGGATTCTGGAAACACCATATATTTT.

There are a few counts of this clone. The chain is built from TRBV7-3 and TRBJ2-7; 7 nucleotides line up with TRBD2. The CDR3 covers 15 residues. Looked up from germline, CDR1 is SGHTA and CDR2 is FQGTGA. V gave up 5 bases and J gave up 3 bases; unmatched junction bases: 10. The CDR3 reads CASSRLAGESYEQYF. The DNA for the CDR3 is TGTGCCAGCAGCCGTCTGGCGGGAGAGAGCTACGAGCAGTACTTC.